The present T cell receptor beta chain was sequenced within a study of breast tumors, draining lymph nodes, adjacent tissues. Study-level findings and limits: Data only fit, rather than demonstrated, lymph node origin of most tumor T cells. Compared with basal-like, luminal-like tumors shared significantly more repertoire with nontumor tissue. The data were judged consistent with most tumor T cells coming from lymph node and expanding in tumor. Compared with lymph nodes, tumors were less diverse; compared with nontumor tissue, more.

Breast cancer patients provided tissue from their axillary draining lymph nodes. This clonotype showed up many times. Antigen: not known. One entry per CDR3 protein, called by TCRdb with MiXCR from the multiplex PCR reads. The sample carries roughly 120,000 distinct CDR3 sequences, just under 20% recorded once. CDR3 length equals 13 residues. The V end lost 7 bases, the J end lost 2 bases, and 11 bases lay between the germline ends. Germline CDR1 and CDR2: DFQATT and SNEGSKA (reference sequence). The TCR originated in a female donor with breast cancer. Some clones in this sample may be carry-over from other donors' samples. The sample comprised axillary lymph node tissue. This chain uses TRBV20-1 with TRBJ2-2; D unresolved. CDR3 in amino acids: CSGARGNTGELFF. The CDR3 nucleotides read TGCAGTGGGGCACGCGGAAACACCGGGGAGCTGTTTTTT.